A single sample is the source of the 10 T cell receptor beta chains below, sequenced in a study of CD8 T cells in Susac syndrome. Random hexamers primed reverse transcription of about 0.45 to 1 ug RNA. One entry per CDR3 protein, called by TCRdb with MiXCR from the immunoSEQ multiplex PCR reads. Among about 300,000 distinct CDR3 sequences listed, approximately 85% were seen once. The sample taken for sequencing was CD8+ T cells from PBMCs. The origin of the receptors is a human donor with multiple sclerosis.

The rearrangement uses TRBV28 and TRBJ1-2; D not certain. Between the trimmed V and J ends, which lost 3 bases and 8 bases, there was a span of 13 bases. Germline V gene lookup returns CDR1 MDHEN and CDR2 SYDVKM. The CDR3 is 13 residues long. The CDR3 region is CASSFALGPGYTF. The CDR3 coding sequence is TGTGCCAGCAGTTTCGCCCTCGGGCCCGGCTACACCTTC.

This chain joins TRBV14 and TRBJ2-1; TRBD2 matches 8 bases. The V gene's germline CDR1 is SGHDN and CDR2 FVKESK. The CDR3 has 13 amino acids. The V segment lost 4 bases and the J segment 10 bases; nucleotides outside the gene matches: 6. The CDR3 nucleotides read TGTGCCAGCAGCCTTTTACGGGAGGGCGAGCAGTTCTTC. Its protein is CASSLLREGEQFF.

This clonotype was observed a few times. The chain carries TRBV6-5 and TRBJ2-1; D perhaps matches TRBD2 (6 bases). Trimming cost V 4 bases and J 0 bases, with 16 bases left between them. This CDR3 comprises 17 residues. In germline, CDR1 is MNHEY, CDR2 SVGAGI. The CDR3 region is CASSSVSAGVSYNEQFF. The CDR3 nucleotides read TGTGCCAGCAGTTCCGTTTCAGCGGGCGTCTCCTACAATGAGCAGTTCTTC.

This chain connects TRBV7-9 to TRBJ2-5; TRBD2 is a possible D gene (5 bases). V was pared by 4 bases and J by 2 bases, with 14 bases between. CDR1 is SEHNR and CDR2 is FQNEAQ in the germline V gene (reference sequence). CDR3 length equals 15 residues. CDR3 nucleotide sequence: TGTGCCAGCAGCTCGTTACCTTGGGAGCAAGAGACCCAGTACTTC. This translates into CASSSLPWEQETQYF.

CDR3 in DNA: TGTGCCAGCAGCGGGCAGGGATATGTCAATCAGCCCCAGCATTTT. It yields the protein CASSGQGYVNQPQHF. J is TRBJ1-5 and V is TRBV27; perhaps TRBD1 as D (5 bases). This CDR3 has 15 residues. The germline CDR1 and CDR2 sequences are MNHEY and SMNVEV (reference sequence). Trimming took 6 bases from V and 3 from J, leaving 15 bases between them.

The chain employs TRBV15 and TRBJ2-7; D perhaps matches TRBD2 (6 bases). There are 15 residues in the CDR3. Between the trimmed V and J ends, which lost 5 bases and 1 base, there was a span of 15 bases. CDR1 is LNHNV, CDR2 YYDKDF, per germline (reference sequence). CDR3 DNA sequence: TGTGCCACCAGCCCCGCCAGGGCGGGGTCCTACGAGCAGTACTTC. Its translation is CATSPARAGSYEQYF.

The chain uses TRBV29-1 and TRBJ1-1; no clear D. CDR3 length: 13 amino acids. V was cut by 3 bases and J by 0 bases, with 8 bases left in between. Germline V lookup: CDR1 SQVTM, CDR2 ANQGSEA. CDR3 loop: CSVELALNTEAFF. CDR3 DNA: TGCAGCGTTGAGCTTGCGTTGAACACTGAAGCTTTCTTT.

The chain recombines TRBV25-1 with TRBJ1-2; D remains ambiguous. V lost 3 bases, J lost 1 base, and 6 bases lay in between. The CDR3 is 13 residues long. CDR1 MGHDK and CDR2 SYGVNS come from the germline V gene. As DNA, the CDR3 is TGTGCCAGCAGTGAGACGGATAACTATGGCTACACCTTC. Translated: CASSETDNYGYTF.

V is TRBV27 and J is TRBJ2-1, with D possibly called TRBD1 or TRBD2 (5 bases each). CDR3 length equals 16 residues. Germline CDR1 is MNHEY and CDR2 is SMNVEV (reference sequence). Deletions cut 0 bases from V and 6 bases from J, with 15 bases between. CDR3 protein: CASSLSTGGGANEQFF. The CDR3 bases are TGTGCCAGCAGTTTATCCACGGGTGGGGGAGCCAATGAGCAGTTCTTC.

V gene TRBV25-1 combines with J gene TRBJ2-7, with no clear D. From germline, CDR1 is MGHDK and CDR2 SYGVNS. The CDR3 has 11 residues. Trimming pared 5 bases from V and 7 bases from J, leaving 9 bases between. The CDR3 here is CASSLTAEQYF. The DNA of the CDR3 is TGTGCCAGCAGTCTAACAGCTGAGCAGTACTTC.